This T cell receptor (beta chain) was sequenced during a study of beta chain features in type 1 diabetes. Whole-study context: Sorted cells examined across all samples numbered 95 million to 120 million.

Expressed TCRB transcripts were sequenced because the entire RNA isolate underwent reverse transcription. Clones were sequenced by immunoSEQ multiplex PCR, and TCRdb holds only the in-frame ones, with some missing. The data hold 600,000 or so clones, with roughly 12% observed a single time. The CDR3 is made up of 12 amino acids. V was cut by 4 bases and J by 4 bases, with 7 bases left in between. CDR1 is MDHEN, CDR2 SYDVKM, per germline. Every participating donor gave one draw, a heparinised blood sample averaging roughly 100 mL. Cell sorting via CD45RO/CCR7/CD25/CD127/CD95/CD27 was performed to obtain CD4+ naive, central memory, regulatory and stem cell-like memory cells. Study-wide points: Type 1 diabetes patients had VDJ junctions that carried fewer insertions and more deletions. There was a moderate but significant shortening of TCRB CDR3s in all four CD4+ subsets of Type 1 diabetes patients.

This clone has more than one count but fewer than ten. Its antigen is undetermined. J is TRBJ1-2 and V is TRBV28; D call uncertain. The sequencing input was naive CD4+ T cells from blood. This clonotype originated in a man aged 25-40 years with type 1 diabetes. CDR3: CASSWKGYGYTF. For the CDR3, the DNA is TGTGCCAGCAGTTGGAAGGGCTATGGCTACACCTTC.